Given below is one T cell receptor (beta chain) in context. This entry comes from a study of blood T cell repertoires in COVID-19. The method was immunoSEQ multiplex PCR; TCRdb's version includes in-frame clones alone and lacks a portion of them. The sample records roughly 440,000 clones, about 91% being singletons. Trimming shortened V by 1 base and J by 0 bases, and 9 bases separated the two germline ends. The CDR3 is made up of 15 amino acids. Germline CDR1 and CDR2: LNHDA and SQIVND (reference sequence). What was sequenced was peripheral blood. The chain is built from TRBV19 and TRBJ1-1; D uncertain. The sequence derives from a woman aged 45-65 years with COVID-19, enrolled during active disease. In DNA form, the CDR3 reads TGTGCCAGTAGTATAGGACGGGGTCTGAACACTGAAGCTTTCTTT. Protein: CASSIGRGLNTEAFF.